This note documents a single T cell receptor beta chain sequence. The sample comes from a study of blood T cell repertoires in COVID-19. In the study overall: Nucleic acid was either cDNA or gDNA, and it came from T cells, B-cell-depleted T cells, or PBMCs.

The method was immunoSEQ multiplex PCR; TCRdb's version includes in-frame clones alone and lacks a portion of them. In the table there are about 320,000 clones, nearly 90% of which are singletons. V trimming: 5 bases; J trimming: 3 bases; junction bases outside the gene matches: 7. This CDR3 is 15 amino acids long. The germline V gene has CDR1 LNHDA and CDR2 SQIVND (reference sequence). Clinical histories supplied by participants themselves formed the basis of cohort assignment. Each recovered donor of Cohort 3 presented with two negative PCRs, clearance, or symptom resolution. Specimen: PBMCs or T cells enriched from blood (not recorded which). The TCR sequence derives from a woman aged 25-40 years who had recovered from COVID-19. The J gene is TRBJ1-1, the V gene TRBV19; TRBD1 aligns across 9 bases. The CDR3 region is CASSSPGTGYTEAFF. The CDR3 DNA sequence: TGTGCCAGTAGTTCCCCCGGGACAGGGTACACTGAAGCTTTCTTT.